The T cell receptor (beta chain) described here comes from a study of OX40 agonist ivuxolimab in advanced cancers. CDR1 and CDR2 from the germline V gene are SEHNR and FQNEAQ (reference sequence). Trimming took off 1 base at V and 9 bases at J, with 16 bases between the two ends. The CDR3 consists of 15 residues. TCRdb's copy holds only in-frame clones and misses some; the assay was immunoSEQ multiplex PCR. The table includes fewer than 100,000 clones, 65% to 90% detected once. The V call is TRBV7-9, the J call TRBJ2-1, with D uncertain. This clonotype originated in an adult with an advanced solid tumor such as melanoma, head and neck, liver or kidney cancer. The specimen was CD4+ or CD8+ T cells sorted from blood, collected in a trial of the OX40 agonist ivuxolimab. The CDR3 sequence: CASSLDSGSLGEQFF. For the CDR3, the DNA is TGTGCCAGCAGCTTAGACTCCGGTTCTCTCGGTGAGCAGTTCTTC.